These 4 T cell receptor beta chains share one sample of origin, sequenced in a study of human T cells and chemical hapten exposure. One entry per CDR3 protein, called by TCRdb with MiXCR from the RACE reads. The data hold around 260,000 distinct CDR3 sequences, with about 9% observed a single time. Time point noted: pre-sensitization, week 0. Treatment noted: therapeutic diphenylcyclopropenone sensitization with weekly scalp DPC. Sequenced here: whole blood, sampled in connection with sensitization to the hapten diphenylcyclopropenone (DPC). Receptors originate from a woman between 40 and 55 years old with alopecia areata. Some clones in this sample may be carry-over from other donors' samples.

This clonotype was seen a few times. The gene calls are TRBV7-9 and TRBJ2-7; perhaps D is TRBD1 or TRBD2 (5 bases each). Trimming removed 5 bases from V and 2 bases from J, with 19 bases in between. CDR3 size: 16 residues. Germline CDR1 reads SEHNR; CDR2 reads FQNEAQ (reference sequence). The CDR3 DNA is TGTGCCAGCAGCCGCCCCCCCGGGGCGGGCACCTACGAGCAGTACTTC. This encodes CASSRPPGAGTYEQYF.

V usage is TRBV6-5 and J usage is TRBJ2-2, with 7 positions matching TRBD1. The CDR3 loop spans 15 amino acids. Losses at the gene ends were 5 bases for V and 5 bases for J; bases not matched to a gene: 8. Germline-derived CDR1 and CDR2 are MNHEY and SVGAGI. CDR3 DNA sequence: TGTGCCAGCAGTACGGCTGCGACAGGGACCGGGGAGCTGTTTTTT. It specifies CASSTAATGTGELFF.

There are many counts of this clonotype. The chain carries TRBV12-3 or TRBV12-4 and TRBJ1-5; possibly TRBD1 for D (6 bases). Deletions cut 1 base from V and 13 bases from J, with 11 bases between. The CDR3 consists of 12 residues. CDR3 sequence reads: CASSLGQASQHF. The CDR3 DNA reads TGTGCCAGCAGTTTAGGACAGGCCTCTCAGCATTTT.

The chain has TRBV5-1 and TRBJ2-5, with TRBD2 matching 9 bases. The CDR3 totals 16 residues. J lost 3 bases, V lost 4 bases, and 10 bases had no gene match. CDR1 SGHRS and CDR2 YFSETQ come from the germline V gene. CDR3 bases: TGCGCCAGCAGCGGTAGACTAGCGGCCTCAAAAGAGACCCAGTACTTC. Translation gives CASSGRLAASKETQYF. Using reference TRBV5-1 and TRBJ2-5 for the parts outside the CDR3, the full variable domain is KAGVTQTPRYLIKTRGQQVTLSCSPISGHRSVSWYQQTPGQGLQFLFEYFSETQRNKGNFPGRFSGRQFSNSRSEMNVSTLELGDSALYLCASSGRLAASKETQYFGPGTRLLVL.